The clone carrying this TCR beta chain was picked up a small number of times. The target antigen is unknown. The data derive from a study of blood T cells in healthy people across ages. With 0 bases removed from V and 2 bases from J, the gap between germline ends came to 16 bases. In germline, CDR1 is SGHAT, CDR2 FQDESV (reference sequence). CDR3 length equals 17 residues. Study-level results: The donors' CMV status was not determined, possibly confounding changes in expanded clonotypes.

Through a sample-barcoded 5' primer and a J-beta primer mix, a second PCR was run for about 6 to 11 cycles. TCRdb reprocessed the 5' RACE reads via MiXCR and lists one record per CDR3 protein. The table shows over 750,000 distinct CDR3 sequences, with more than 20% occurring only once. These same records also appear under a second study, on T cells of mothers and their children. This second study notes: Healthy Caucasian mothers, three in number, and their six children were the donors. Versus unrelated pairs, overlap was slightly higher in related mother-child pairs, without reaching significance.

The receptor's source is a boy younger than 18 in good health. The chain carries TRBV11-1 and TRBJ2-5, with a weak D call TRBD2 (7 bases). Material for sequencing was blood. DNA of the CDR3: TGTGCCAGCAGCTTAGCGCGGGGGCTAGCGGTACAAGAGACCCAGTACTTC. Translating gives CASSLARGLAVQETQYF.